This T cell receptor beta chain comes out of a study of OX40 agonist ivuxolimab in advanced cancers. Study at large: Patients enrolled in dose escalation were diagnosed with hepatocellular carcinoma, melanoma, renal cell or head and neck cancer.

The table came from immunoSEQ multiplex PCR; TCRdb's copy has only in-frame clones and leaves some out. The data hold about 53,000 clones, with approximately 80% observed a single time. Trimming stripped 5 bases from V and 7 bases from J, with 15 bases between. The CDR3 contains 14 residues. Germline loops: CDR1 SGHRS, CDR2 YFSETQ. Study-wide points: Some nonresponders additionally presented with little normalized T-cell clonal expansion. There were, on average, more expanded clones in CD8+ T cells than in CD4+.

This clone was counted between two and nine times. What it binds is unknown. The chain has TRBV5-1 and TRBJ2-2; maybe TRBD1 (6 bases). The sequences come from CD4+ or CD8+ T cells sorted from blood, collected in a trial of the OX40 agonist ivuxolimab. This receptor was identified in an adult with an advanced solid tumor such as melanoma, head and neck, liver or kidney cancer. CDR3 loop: CASSRPGDGGELFF. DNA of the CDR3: TGCGCCAGCAGTCGTCCAGGGGATGGCGGGGAGCTGTTTTTT.